A selection of T cell receptor beta chains follows, all from one sample in a study of identical twins. Each CDR3 protein is one row after TCRdb ran MiXCR on the 5' RACE reads. The table lists about 530,000 distinct CDR3 sequences, 20% to 25% of them singletons. The same sample was also studied in work on yellow fever vaccine responses in identical twins.

Sequenced input: CD4+ T cells sorted from blood. Every receptor here comes from a woman between 18 and 30 years old in good health. Both conserved end residues are part of each CDR3. The D gene is left open where the match is weak. Expanded clones get a size class; other rows say once, few or many, or leave the size out.

>few|-|TRBV6-5|TRBJ1-2
TGTGCCAGCAAGAAAGGGGTCTATGGCTACACCTTC
CASKKGVYGYTF
>-|-|TRBV24-1|TRBJ1-4
TGTGCCACCAGTGATTCACGGAGTGTTAATGAAAAACTGTTTTTT
CATSDSRSVNEKLFF
>few|TRBD2|TRBV11-1|TRBJ2-3
TGTGCCAGCAGCCTGAAACTAGCGGGGAGCACAGATACGCAGTATTTT
CASSLKLAGSTDTQYF
>few|TRBD1|TRBV20-1|TRBJ2-2
TGCAGTGCGCAGGGGGTTGGGACCGGGGAGCTGTTTTTT
CSAQGVGTGELFF
>-|-|TRBV5-1|TRBJ2-3
TGCGCCAGCCGGCGTGGACAAGACACAGATACGCAGTATTTT
CASRRGQDTDTQYF
>many|-|TRBV6-1|TRBJ1-2
TGTGCCAGCAGTGATCAGACTACAGGGAACTATGGCTACACCTTC
CASSDQTTGNYGYTF
>-|TRBD2|TRBV7-8|TRBJ2-2
TGTGCCAGCAGCTTAGGCCGACTAGCGGGGGGGACCGGGGAGCTGTTTTTT
CASSLGRLAGGTGELFF
>-|TRBD1|TRBV28|TRBJ2-7
TGTGCCAGCATTACCCCCCCGGGACAGAACTACGAGCAGTACTTC
CASITPPGQNYEQYF
>few|TRBD2|TRBV27|TRBJ2-2
TGTGCCAGCAGTCACCCGACTAGCGGGTACAAAGCCGGGGAGCTGTTTTTT
CASSHPTSGYKAGELFF
>-|-|TRBV29-1|TRBJ2-5
TGCAGCGTTGTGGTTGACGGGACCGCACAAGAGACCCAGTACTTC
CSVVVDGTAQETQYF
>few|TRBD1|TRBV10-3|TRBJ2-2
TGTGCCATCAGTGAGACAGGGGCGAACACCGGGGAGCTGTTTTTT
CAISETGANTGELFF
>-|-|TRBV5-4|TRBJ2-5
TGTGCCAGCAGCTCCGGGGAGGGGGTAGTTAGAGAGACCCAGTACTTC
CASSSGEGVVRETQYF
>few|TRBD2|TRBV7-9|TRBJ2-5
TGTGCCAGCAGCTTAGCGACGCTAGCGGGAGAGGAGACCCAGTACTTC
CASSLATLAGEETQYF
>few|TRBD2|TRBV4-1|TRBJ2-1
TGCGCCAGCAGTGGAAGAGAGCGGGGGGTGGATGAGCAGTTCTTC
CASSGRERGVDEQFF
>-|TRBD2|TRBV14|TRBJ2-7
TGTGCCAGCAGCCGGAGCGGGAGTGGCGAGCAGTACTTC
CASSRSGSGEQYF
>few|-|TRBV7-3|TRBJ2-1
TGTGCCAGCAGCTTCGTCCTCTCCGATGAGCAGTTCTTC
CASSFVLSDEQFF
>-|TRBD1|TRBV20-1|TRBJ2-1
TGCAGTGCTGCCCCAGGGGGCCGCAGTGAGCAGTTCTTC
CSAAPGGRSEQFF
>few|-|TRBV27|TRBJ2-1
TGTGCCAGCAGTGGAGACCGTTTTTTACCCTACAATGAGCAGTTCTTC
CASSGDRFLPYNEQFF
>-|-|TRBV24-1|TRBJ2-1
TGTGCCACCAGTGCTTCGGGAGCCCCCAATGAGCAGTTCTTC
CATSASGAPNEQFF
>-|-|TRBV20-1|TRBJ2-4
TGCAGTGCTAGAGGGATCCGGAACATTCAGTACTTC
CSARGIRNIQYF
>few|TRBD2|TRBV25-1|TRBJ2-7
TGTGCCAGCAGGGCCAAAGGACTAGCGGGAGTCGAGCAGTACTTC
CASRAKGLAGVEQYF
>few|-|TRBV12-3/TRBV12-4|TRBJ2-7
TGTGCCAGCAGCCACCGACGGGGCGAGCAGTACTTC
CASSHRRGEQYF
>many|-|TRBV29-1|TRBJ2-1
TGCAGCGTTGTGGCAGCGGTCAATGAGCAGTTCTTC
CSVVAAVNEQFF
>-|TRBD1|TRBV5-1|TRBJ1-1
TGCGCCAGCAGCTCCGGGACAGGTGCTTTAGGAGCTTTCTTT
CASSSGTGALGAFF